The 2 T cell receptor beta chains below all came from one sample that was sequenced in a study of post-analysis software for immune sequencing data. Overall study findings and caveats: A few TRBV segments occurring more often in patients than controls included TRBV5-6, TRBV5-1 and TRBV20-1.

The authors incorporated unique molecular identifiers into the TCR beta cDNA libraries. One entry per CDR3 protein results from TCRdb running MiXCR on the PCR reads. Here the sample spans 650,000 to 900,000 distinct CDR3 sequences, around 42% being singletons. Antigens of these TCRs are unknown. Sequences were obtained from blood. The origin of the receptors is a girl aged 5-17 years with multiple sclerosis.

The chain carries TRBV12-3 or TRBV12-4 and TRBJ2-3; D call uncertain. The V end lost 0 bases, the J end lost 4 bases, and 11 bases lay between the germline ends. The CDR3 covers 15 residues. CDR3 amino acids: CASSLAGERADTQYF. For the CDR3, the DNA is TGTGCCAGCAGTTTAGCTGGGGAAAGGGCAGATACGCAGTATTTT.

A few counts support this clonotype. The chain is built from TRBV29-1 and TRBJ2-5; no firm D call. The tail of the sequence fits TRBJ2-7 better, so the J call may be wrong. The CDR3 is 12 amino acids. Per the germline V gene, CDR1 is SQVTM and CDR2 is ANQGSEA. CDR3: CSVEGRTYEQYF. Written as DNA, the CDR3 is TGCAGCGTTGAGGGTAGGACCTACGAGCAGTACTTC.